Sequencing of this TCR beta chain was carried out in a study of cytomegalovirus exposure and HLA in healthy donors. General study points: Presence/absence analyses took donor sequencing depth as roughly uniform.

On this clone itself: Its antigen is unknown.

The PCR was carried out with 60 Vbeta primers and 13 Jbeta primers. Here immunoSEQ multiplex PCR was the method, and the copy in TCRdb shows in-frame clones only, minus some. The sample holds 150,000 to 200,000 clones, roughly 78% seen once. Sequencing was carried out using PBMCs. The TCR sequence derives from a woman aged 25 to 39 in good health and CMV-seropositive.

The DNA of the CDR3 is TGTGCCAGCAGCTCGGTGGGGCTTGGGTACAATGAGCAGTTCTTC. It translates to CASSSVGLGYNEQFF. V gene TRBV13 combines with J gene TRBJ2-1, with a weak D call TRBD1 (5 bases). Germline CDR1 reads PRHDT; CDR2 reads FYEKMQ (reference sequence). The CDR3 loop spans 15 amino acids. The V end lost 4 bases, the J end lost 4 bases, and 14 bases lay between the germline ends.